This TCR beta chain is from a study of T cell responses to AZD1222 COVID-19 vaccine. The germline CDR1 and CDR2 sequences are SNHLY and FYNNEI. Trimming took off 7 bases at V and 7 bases at J, with 8 bases between the two ends. The CDR3 has 12 amino acids. The study, taken as a whole, reports: Repertoire sampling was restricted to post-peak T cell response timepoints. Mostly white British, mostly female donors; authors suggested clonal diversity may be underestimated. The study reported that nearly half of spike-specific TCRs target unmutated variant regions. Baseline seropositives among AZD1222 recipients totaled only 5 to 7.

Sequencing was performed with immunoSEQ multiplex PCR; in TCRdb, only in-frame clones are kept and a portion is missing. The data contain about 160,000 clones, roughly nine tenths of them singletons. A note on this clone: The antigen is undetermined.

The chain employs TRBV2 and TRBJ1-6; D is unresolved. This sequence was found in an adult in good health. Here the sequenced sample was peripheral blood, taken on day 0 of AZD1222 vaccination. The CDR3 nucleotides read TGTGCCAGCACACAGCCAAATTCACCCCTCCACTTT. This gives the protein CASTQPNSPLHF. Based on the CDR3 plus reference TRBV2 and TRBJ1-6, the full variable domain is EPEVTQTPSHQVTQMGQEVILRCVPISNHLYFYWYRQILGQKVEFLVSFYNNEISEKSEIFDDQFSVERPDGSNFTLKIRSTKLEDSAMYFCASTQPNSPLHFGNGTRLTVT.